The 2 T cell receptor beta chains below all came from one sample that was sequenced in a study of blood T cell repertoires in COVID-19. The protocol was immunoSEQ multiplex PCR, while the TCRdb copy is restricted to in-frame clones and leaves out a portion. Found here are about 320,000 clones, around 83% of them singletons; the top ten hold around 1.2%. Sequenced input: peripheral blood. The receptors here all came from a woman aged 50 to 60 with acute or convalescent COVID-19.

This chain's CDR3 is CATGPGTEETQYF. In DNA form, the CDR3 reads TGTGCCACCGGACCCGGGACTGAAGAGACCCAGTACTTC. This rearrangement joins TRBV24-1 to TRBJ2-5, with a tentative D call TRBD2 (6 bases). This CDR3 spans 13 amino acids. V gave up 9 bases and J gave up 3 bases, with 13 bases separating them. Germline CDR1 KGHDR, CDR2 SFDVKD.

The chain joins TRBV4-2 to TRBJ2-1, with D possibly matching TRBD1 (8 bases). The CDR3 runs 16 residues. V gave up 8 bases and J gave up 0 bases, with 17 bases separating them. CDR1 and CDR2 from the germline V gene are LGHNA and YNFKEQ. The CDR3 spells CASEPQGGNSYNEQFF. The CDR3 region has the DNA TGTGCCAGCGAGCCACAGGGGGGGAACTCCTACAATGAGCAGTTCTTC.